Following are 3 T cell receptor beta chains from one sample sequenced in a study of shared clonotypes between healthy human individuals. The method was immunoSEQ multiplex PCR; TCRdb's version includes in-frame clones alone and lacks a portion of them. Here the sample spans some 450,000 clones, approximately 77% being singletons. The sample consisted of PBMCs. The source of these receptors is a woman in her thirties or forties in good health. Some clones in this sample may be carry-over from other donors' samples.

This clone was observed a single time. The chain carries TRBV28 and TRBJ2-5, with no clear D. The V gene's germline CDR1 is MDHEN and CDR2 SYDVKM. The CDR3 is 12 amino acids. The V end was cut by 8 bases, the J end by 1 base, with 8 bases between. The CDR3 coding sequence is TGTGCCAGCGGGCGGATCCAAGAGACCCAGTACTTC. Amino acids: CASGRIQETQYF.

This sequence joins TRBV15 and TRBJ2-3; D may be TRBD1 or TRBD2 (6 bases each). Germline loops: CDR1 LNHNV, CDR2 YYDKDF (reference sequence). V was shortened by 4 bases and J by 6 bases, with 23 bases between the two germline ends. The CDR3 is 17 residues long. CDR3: CATSNDEPFTGADTQYF. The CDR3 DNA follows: TGTGCCACCAGCAACGACGAGCCCTTTACGGGGGCTGATACGCAGTATTTT.

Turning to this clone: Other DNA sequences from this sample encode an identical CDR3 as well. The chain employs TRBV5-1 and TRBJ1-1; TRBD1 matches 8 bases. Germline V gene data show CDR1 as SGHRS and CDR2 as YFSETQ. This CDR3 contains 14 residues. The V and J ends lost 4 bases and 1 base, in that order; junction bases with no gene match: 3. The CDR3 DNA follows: TGCGCCAGCAGCGCCGGGACAGGGAACACTGAAGCTTTCTTT. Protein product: CASSAGTGNTEAFF. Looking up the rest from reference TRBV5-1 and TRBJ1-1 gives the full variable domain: KAGVTQTPRYLIKTRGQQVTLSCSPISGHRSVSWYQQTPGQGLQFLFEYFSETQRNKGNFPGRFSGRQFSNSRSEMNVSTLELGDSALYLCASSAGTGNTEAFFGQGTRLTVV.